This T cell receptor (beta chain) was sequenced for a study of T cell clonotyping in hematopoietic cell transplantation. The study's findings and limits: Recipient TCR diversity dropped after transplant; expanded clonotypes rose from day 30 to 180.

Germline assignment: CDR1 MNHNY and CDR2 SVGAGI (reference sequence). V was shortened by 4 bases and J by 0 bases, with 10 bases between the two germline ends. This CDR3 has 15 amino acids. Sequenced by immunoSEQ multiplex PCR; TCRdb stores in-frame clones only, minus some. The sample has over 10,000 clones, around 80% seen once. Time point noted: recipient sample about 28 days before transplant, after cytoreduction. In regard to this clone: Its antigen is not known.

The material was peripheral blood mononuclear cells, obtained before stem cell transplant. The chain joins TRBV6-6 to TRBJ1-3; no clear D. The clonotype originates from a man aged 55 to 70 with acute myeloid leukemia. Some clones in this sample may be carry-over from other donors' samples. The CDR3 spells CASSFSQISGNTIYF. CDR3 DNA: TGTGCCAGCAGTTTTTCACAGATCTCTGGAAACACCATATATTTT.